This T cell receptor beta chain was recorded in a study of cytomegalovirus exposure and HLA in healthy donors. Study-level background: The 110 or so validation repertoires used a platform that matched the one used for the roughly 700 first-cohort repertoires, as a later analysis reported.

Only in-frame clones appear in the TCRdb table, and some are missing; sequencing was by immunoSEQ multiplex PCR. The sample lists about 130,000 clones, approximately 94% occurring once. Study results and caveats: According to the study, about 180 TCR beta chains were cytomegalovirus-associated. Researchers reported that a few CMV-associated chains were confirmed in vitro as CMV antigen-specific. Later, an analysis found that TCR clusters from the first cohort tended to co-occur in the roughly 110 validation repertoires.

With 2 bases clipped from V and 9 bases from J, the junction kept 11 bases outside the gene matches. CDR1 and CDR2 (germline): MGHRA, YSYEKL. The CDR3 sequence is 17 residues long. On this clone: The antigen is not known.

Sequencing was carried out using PBMCs. This receptor was identified in a young woman in good health and CMV-seronegative. The chain uses TRBV4-1 and TRBJ2-1; TRBD2 matches at 12 bases. This CDR3 reads CASSQSRWTSGIGEQFF. CDR3 nucleotides: TGCGCCAGCAGCCAATCTCGGTGGACTAGCGGGATCGGTGAGCAGTTCTTC.